This T cell receptor beta chain emerged from a study of blood T cell repertoires in COVID-19. Study as a whole: Acute and convalescent COVID-19 specimens originated in the United States, Italy and Spain. The cDNA or gDNA used as material had been derived from T cells, B-cell-depleted T cells, or PBMCs.

Germline CDR1 SGHNT, CDR2 YYREEE (reference sequence). J was trimmed by 5 bases and V by 7 bases; bases with no gene match: 11. This CDR3 spans 15 amino acids. In the source study's methods: Reference gene primer amplification gave estimated nucleated cell counts. Profiling relied on immunoSEQ multiplex PCR, and the TCRdb table lists in-frame clones only, not all of them. The V and J calls and clone size are taken from that table; D and trimming were inferred from the DNA. The profile shows a few hundred thousand clones, 86% of them singletons. The rearrangement uses TRBV5-4 and TRBJ2-3; 9 positions agree with TRBD2. Sample: peripheral blood. The sequence was obtained from a woman between 45 and 60 years old with acute or convalescent COVID-19. The CDR3 DNA is TGTGCCAGCCGGGGTATAGCGGGAGCGATAGATACGCAGTATTTT. Amino acid sequence: CASRGIAGAIDTQYF.